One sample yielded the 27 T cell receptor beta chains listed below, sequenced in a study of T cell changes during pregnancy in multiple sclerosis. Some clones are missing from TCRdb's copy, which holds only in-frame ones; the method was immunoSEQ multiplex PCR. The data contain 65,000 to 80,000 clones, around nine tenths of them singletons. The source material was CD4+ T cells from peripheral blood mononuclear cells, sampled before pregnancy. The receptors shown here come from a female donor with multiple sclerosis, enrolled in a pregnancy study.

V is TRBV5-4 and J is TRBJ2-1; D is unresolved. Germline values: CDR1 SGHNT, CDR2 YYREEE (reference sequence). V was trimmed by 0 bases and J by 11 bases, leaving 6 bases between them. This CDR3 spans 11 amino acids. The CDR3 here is CASSLEQKQFF. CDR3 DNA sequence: TGTGCCAGCAGCTTGGAACAGAAGCAGTTCTTC.

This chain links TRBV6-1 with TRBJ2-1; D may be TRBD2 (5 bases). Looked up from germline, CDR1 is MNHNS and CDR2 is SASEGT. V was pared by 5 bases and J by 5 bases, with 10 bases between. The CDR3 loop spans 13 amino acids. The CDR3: CASSSGIHNEQFF. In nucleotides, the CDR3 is TGTGCCAGCAGTTCCGGGATACACAATGAGCAGTTCTTC.

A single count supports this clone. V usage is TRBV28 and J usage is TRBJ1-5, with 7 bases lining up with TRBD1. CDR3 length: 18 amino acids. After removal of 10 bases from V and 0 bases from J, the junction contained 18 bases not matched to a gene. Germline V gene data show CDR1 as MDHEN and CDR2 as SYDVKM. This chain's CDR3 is CATSSYMTGPYSNQPQHF. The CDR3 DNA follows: TGTGCCACCTCCTCTTATATGACAGGGCCGTATAGCAATCAGCCCCAGCATTTT.

The CDR3 protein is CASSPGGPSGNTIYF. In DNA form, the CDR3 reads TGTGCCAGCTCCCCAGGAGGTCCCTCTGGAAACACCATATATTTT. V usage is TRBV18 and J usage is TRBJ1-3; D is undetermined. Germline V lookup: CDR1 KGHSH, CDR2 LQKENI. Between the trimmed V and J ends, which lost 6 bases and 0 bases, there was a span of 12 bases. CDR3 size: 15 residues.

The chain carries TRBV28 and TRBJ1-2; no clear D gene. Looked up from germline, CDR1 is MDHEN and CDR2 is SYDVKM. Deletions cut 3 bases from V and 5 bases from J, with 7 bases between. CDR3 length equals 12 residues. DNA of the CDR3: TGTGCCAGCAGTTTTCTAAAGTATGGCTACACCTTC. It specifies CASSFLKYGYTF.

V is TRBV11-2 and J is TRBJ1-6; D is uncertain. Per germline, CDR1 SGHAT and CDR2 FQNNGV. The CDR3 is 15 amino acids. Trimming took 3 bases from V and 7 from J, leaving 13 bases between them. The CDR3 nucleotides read TGTGCCAGCAGCTTGTCGGAATTCAGGAATTCACCCCTCCACTTT. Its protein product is CASSLSEFRNSPLHF.

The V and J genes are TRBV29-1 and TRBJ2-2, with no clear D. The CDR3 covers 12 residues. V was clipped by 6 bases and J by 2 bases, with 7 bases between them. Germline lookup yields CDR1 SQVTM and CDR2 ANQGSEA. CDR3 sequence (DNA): TGCAGCGTCAAATCCAACACCGGGGAGCTGTTTTTT. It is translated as CSVKSNTGELFF.

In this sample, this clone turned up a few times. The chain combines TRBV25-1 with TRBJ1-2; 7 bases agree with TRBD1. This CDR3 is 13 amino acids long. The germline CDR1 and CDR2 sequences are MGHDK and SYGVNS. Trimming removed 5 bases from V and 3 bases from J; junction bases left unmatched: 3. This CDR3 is CASSLGQHYGYTF. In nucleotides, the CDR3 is TGTGCCAGCAGTCTGGGACAGCACTATGGCTACACCTTC.

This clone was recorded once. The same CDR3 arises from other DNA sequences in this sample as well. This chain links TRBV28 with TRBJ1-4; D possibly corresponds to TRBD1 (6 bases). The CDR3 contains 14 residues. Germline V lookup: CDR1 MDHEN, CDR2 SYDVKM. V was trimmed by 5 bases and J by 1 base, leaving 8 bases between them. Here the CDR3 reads CASSKQGTNEKLFF. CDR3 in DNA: TGTGCCAGCAGTAAACAGGGAACTAATGAAAAACTGTTTTTT. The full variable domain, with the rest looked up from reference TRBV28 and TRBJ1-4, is DVKVTQSSRYLVKRTGEKVFLECVQDMDHENMFWYRQDPGLGLRLIYFSYDVKMKEKGDIPEGYSVSREKKERFSLILESASTNQTSMYLCASSKQGTNEKLFFGSGTQLSVL.

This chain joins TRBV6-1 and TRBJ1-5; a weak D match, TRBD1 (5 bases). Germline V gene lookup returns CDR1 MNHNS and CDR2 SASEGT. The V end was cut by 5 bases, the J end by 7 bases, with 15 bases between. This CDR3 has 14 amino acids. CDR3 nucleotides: TGTGCCAGCAGTAGACAGTCAACCAACCAGCCCCAGCATTTT. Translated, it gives CASSRQSTNQPQHF.

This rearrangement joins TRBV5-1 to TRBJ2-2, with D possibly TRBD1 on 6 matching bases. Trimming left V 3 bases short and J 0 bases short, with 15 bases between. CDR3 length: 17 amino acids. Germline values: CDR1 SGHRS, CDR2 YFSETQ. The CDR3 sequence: CASSSDSPAPNTGELFF. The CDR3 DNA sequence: TGCGCCAGCAGCTCGGACAGTCCTGCTCCGAACACCGGGGAGCTGTTTTTT.

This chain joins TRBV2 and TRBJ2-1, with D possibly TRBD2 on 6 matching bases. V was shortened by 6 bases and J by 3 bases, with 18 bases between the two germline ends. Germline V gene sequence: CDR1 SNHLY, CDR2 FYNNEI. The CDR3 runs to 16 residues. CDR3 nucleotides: TGTGCCAGCAGGACCCCGGGGCGGGGCAACTACAATGAGCAGTTCTTC. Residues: CASRTPGRGNYNEQFF.

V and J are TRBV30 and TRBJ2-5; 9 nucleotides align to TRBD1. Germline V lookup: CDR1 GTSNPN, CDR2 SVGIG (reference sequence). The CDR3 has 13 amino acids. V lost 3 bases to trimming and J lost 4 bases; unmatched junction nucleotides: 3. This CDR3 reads CAWRGTGRETQYF. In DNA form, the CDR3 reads TGTGCCTGGAGGGGGACAGGGAGAGAGACCCAGTACTTC. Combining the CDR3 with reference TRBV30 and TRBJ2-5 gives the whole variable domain SQTIHQWPATLVQPVGSPLSLECTVEGTSNPNLYWYRQAAGRGLQLLFYSVGIGQISSEVPQNLSASRPQDRQFILSSKKLLLSDSGFYLCAWRGTGRETQYFGPGTRLLVL.

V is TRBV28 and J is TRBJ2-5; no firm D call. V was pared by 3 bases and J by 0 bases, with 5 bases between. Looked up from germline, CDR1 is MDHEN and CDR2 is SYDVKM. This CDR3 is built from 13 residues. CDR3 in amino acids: CASSFSYQETQYF. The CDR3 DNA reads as TGTGCCAGCAGTTTTTCATACCAAGAGACCCAGTACTTC.

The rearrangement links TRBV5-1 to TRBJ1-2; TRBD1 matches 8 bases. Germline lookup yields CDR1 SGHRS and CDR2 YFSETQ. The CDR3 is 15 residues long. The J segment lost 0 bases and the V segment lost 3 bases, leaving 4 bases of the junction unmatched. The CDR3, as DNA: TGCGCCAGCAGCTCTGACAGGGGAGCTAACTATGGCTACACCTTC. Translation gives CASSSDRGANYGYTF.

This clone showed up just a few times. This chain's CDR3 is CAYTGRNYGYTF. CDR3 in DNA: TGTGCCTATACAGGGAGAAACTATGGCTACACCTTC. V usage is TRBV30 and J usage is TRBJ1-2; TRBD1 might be the D (6 bases). Per the germline V gene, CDR1 is GTSNPN and CDR2 is SVGIG (reference sequence). Between the trimmed V and J ends, which lost 7 bases and 2 bases, there was a span of 11 bases. This CDR3 contains 12 residues.

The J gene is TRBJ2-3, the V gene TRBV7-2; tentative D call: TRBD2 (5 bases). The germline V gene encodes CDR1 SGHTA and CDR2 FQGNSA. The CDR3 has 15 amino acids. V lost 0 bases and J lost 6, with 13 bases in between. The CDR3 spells CASSLAFGVGDTQYF. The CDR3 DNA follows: TGTGCCAGCAGCTTAGCGTTCGGGGTCGGGGATACGCAGTATTTT.

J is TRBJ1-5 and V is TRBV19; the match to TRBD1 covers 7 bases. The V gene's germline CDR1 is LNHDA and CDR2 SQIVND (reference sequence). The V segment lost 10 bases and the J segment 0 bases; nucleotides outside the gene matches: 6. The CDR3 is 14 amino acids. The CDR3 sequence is CATGTEYSNQPQHF. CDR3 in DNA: TGTGCCACCGGGACAGAGTATAGCAATCAGCCCCAGCATTTT.

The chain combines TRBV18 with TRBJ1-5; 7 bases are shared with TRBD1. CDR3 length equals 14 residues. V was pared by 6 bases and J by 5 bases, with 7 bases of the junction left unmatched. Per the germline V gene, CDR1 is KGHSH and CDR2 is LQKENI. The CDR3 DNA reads TGTGCCAGCTCGCAAGACAGGGTGGATCAGCCCCAGCATTTT. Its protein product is CASSQDRVDQPQHF.

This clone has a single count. The CDR3 nucleotides read TGCAGCGTTGAAGTTGGCAGTGGCTACACCTTC. It encodes CSVEVGSGYTF. The chain employs TRBV29-1 and TRBJ1-2; D gene unclear. Germline V lookup: CDR1 SQVTM, CDR2 ANQGSEA. This CDR3 has 11 amino acids. V lost 1 base, J lost 7 bases, and 7 bases lay in between.

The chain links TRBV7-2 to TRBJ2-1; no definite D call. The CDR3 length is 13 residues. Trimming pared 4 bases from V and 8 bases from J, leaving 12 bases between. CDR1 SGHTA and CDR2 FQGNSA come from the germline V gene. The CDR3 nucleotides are TGTGCCAGCAGCTACCTTAATGGGCATGAGCAGTTCTTC. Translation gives CASSYLNGHEQFF.

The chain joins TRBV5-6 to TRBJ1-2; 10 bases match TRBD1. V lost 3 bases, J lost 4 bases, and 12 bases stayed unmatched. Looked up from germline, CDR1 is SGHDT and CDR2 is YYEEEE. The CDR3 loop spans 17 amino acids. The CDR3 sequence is CASSSLGPGQGFYGYTF. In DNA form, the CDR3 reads TGTGCCAGCAGCTCACTTGGGCCGGGACAGGGGTTCTATGGCTACACCTTC. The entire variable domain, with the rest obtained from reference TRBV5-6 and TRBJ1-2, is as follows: DAGVTQSPTHLIKTRGQQVTLRCSPKSGHDTVSWYQQALGQGPQFIFQYYEEEERQRGNFPDRFSGHQFPNYSSELNVNALLLGDSALYLCASSSLGPGQGFYGYTFGSGTRLTVV.

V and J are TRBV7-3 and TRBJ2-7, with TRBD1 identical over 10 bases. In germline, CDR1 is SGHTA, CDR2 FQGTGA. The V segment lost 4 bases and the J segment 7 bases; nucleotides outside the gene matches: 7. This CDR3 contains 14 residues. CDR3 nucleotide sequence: TGTGCCAGCAGCTCGGGACAGGGGACGGGAGAGCAGTACTTC. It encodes CASSSGQGTGEQYF.

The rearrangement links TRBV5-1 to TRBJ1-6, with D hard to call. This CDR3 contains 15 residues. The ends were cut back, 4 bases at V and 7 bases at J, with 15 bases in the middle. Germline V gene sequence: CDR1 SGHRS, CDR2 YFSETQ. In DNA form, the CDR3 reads TGCGCCAGCAGCAACCAACAGATAAGGAATTCACCCCTCCACTTT. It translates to CASSNQQIRNSPLHF.

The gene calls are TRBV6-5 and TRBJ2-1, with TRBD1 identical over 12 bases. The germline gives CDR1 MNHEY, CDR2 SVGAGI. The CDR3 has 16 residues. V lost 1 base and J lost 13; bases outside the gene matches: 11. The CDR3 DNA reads TGTGCCAGCAGTTACTTGGGACAGGGGGCCGGGTTTAAACAGTTCTTC. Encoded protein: CASSYLGQGAGFKQFF.

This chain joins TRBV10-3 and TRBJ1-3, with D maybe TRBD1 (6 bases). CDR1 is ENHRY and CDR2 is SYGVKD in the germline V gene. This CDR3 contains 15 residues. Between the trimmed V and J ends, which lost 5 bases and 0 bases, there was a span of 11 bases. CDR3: CAISQGQLSGNTIYF. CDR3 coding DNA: TGTGCCATCAGTCAAGGACAGCTCTCTGGAAACACCATATATTTT.

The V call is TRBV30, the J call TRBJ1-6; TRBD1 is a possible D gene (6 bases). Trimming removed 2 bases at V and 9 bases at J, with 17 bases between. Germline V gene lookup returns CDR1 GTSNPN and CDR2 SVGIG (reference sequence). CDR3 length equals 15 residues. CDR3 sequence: CAWSPIGQLGSPLHF. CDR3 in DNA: TGTGCCTGGAGTCCCATCGGACAGCTGGGTTCACCCCTCCACTTT. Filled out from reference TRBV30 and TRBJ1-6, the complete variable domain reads SQTIHQWPATLVQPVGSPLSLECTVEGTSNPNLYWYRQAAGRGLQLLFYSVGIGQISSEVPQNLSASRPQDRQFILSSKKLLLSDSGFYLCAWSPIGQLGSPLHFGNGTRLTVT.